The present T cell receptor beta chain was sequenced within a study of blood T cell repertoires in COVID-19. Study overall: Sample material is recorded as cDNA or gDNA derived from T cells, B-cell-depleted T cells, or PBMCs.

Participant ages covered roughly 18 to 90 years across 20 to 30 US areas. In the source study's methods: Amplified reference gene primers provided the basis for estimating nucleated cell counts. Generated by immunoSEQ multiplex PCR, the TCRdb table keeps only in-frame clones and is missing some. That table furnishes V, J and clone size, whereas the DNA furnished D and trimming. This sample carries 400,000 or so clones, 87% of them seen once, and the ten largest clones take about 2.1%. The CDR3 is 13 amino acids. With V trimmed by 5 bases and J by 5 bases, 2 bases remained unmatched. From germline, CDR1 is MNHEY and CDR2 SMNVEV (reference sequence).

The TCR comes from a man aged 40-49 years in a cohort exposed to, infected with or recovered from COVID-19 (not recorded which). The sequencing sample was made of PBMCs or T cells enriched from blood (not recorded which). The chain carries TRBV27 and TRBJ1-4, with 7 bases identical to TRBD1. CDR3 region: CASSRDRNEKLFF. DNA of the CDR3: TGTGCCAGCAGTCGGGACAGAAATGAAAAACTGTTTTTT.